The rows below give T cell receptor beta chains drawn from one sample of a study of blood T cell repertoires in COVID-19. Clones were sequenced by immunoSEQ multiplex PCR, and TCRdb holds only the in-frame ones, with some missing. Seen here are some 310,000 clones, about nine tenths observed once, and the top ten hold less than 3.5%. The material sequenced was peripheral blood. These receptors originate from a woman aged 30 to 39 with COVID-19, enrolled during active disease. CDR3s include the opening cysteine and the closing phenylalanine or tryptophan. D genes are given only for firm matches. Rows may omit the clone size; those that give it use once, few, many or a size class.

D gene,V gene,J gene,clone size,CDR3 protein,CDR3 DNA
TRBD1,TRBV29-1,TRBJ1-2,.,CSVEERDRLLSGYTF,TGCAGCGTTGAAGAAAGGGACAGGCTACTTAGTGGCTACACCTTC
.,TRBV29-1,TRBJ1-2,.,CSVDYRPYGYTF,TGCAGCGTTGACTACAGACCCTATGGCTACACCTTC
TRBD1,TRBV19,TRBJ1-5,.,CASSTGTGGNQPQHF,TGTGCCAGTAGTACCGGGACAGGGGGTAATCAGCCCCAGCATTTT
.,TRBV7-2,TRBJ1-2,.,CASTLSDRAYYGYTF,TGTGCCAGCACCCTCTCTGACAGAGCCTACTATGGCTACACCTTC
TRBD1,TRBV28,TRBJ1-5,.,CASSPDRGQHF,TGTGCCAGCAGCCCCGACAGGGGACAGCATTTT
TRBD1,TRBV10-3,TRBJ1-1,.,CAIGQDNTEAFF,TGTGCCATCGGACAGGACAACACTGAAGCTTTCTTT
TRBD1,TRBV19,TRBJ2-1,.,CASSVRDRVANEQFF,TGTGCCAGTAGTGTCCGGGACAGGGTCGCCAATGAGCAGTTCTTC
TRBD1,TRBV7-9,TRBJ1-4,.,CASSEIRGLYEKLFF,TGTGCCAGCAGCGAAATCAGGGGGCTGTATGAAAAACTGTTTTTT
.,TRBV2,TRBJ2-1,.,CASSVARNNEQFF,TGTGCCAGCAGTGTGGCGAGGAACAATGAGCAGTTCTTC
.,TRBV5-6,TRBJ1-5,few,CASSLGWRGNQPQHF,TGTGCCAGCAGCTTGGGGTGGCGGGGGAATCAGCCCCAGCATTTT
TRBD1,TRBV7-9,TRBJ2-7,.,CASSQGTAAGEQYF,TGTGCCAGCAGCCAAGGGACAGCCGCGGGCGAGCAGTACTTC
TRBD1,TRBV3-1/TRBV3-2,TRBJ1-1,.,CASSQGTGRTEAFF,TGTGCCAGCAGCCAAGGGACAGGGAGGACTGAAGCTTTCTTT
TRBD1,TRBV14,TRBJ1-6,.,CASSHSTGGSSYNSPLHF,TGTGCCAGCAGCCATTCGACAGGGGGGAGCTCCTATAATTCACCCCTCCACTTT
TRBD1,TRBV20-1,TRBJ2-1,.,CSAWTGEQFF,TGCAGTGCGTGGACAGGGGAGCAGTTCTTC
.,TRBV5-1,TRBJ2-3,.,CASSQDTNTDTQYF,TGCGCCAGCAGCCAGGACACCAACACAGATACGCAGTATTTT
TRBD1,TRBV6-5,TRBJ2-7,.,CASRLTGLRNEQYF,TGTGCCAGCAGGTTGACAGGGTTGAGGAACGAGCAGTACTTC
TRBD1,TRBV19,TRBJ1-2,.,CASRQQGDYGYTF,TGTGCCAGTAGACAACAGGGGGACTATGGCTACACCTTC
.,TRBV15,TRBJ2-2,.,CATSRDQSGDTGELFF,TGTGCCACCAGCAGAGATCAGTCAGGGGACACCGGGGAGCTGTTTTTT
.,TRBV6-5,TRBJ2-5,.,CASSRDTRVTQYF,TGTGCCAGCAGCCGGGACACCCGGGTGACCCAGTACTTC
TRBD2,TRBV5-4,TRBJ2-5,.,CASSSGGSGRIIGGETQYF,TGTGCCAGCAGCTCCGGGGGTAGCGGGCGCATAATCGGCGGGGAGACCCAGTACTTC
.,TRBV18,TRBJ2-2,.,CASSPWGQNTGELFF,TGTGCCAGCTCACCATGGGGACAGAACACCGGGGAGCTGTTTTTT
.,TRBV25-1,TRBJ1-6,.,CASRPDSNSPLHF,TGTGCCAGCAGACCTGACAGTAATTCACCCCTCCACTTT
.,TRBV7-9,TRBJ2-7,.,CASSLGPLEQYF,TGTGCCAGCAGCTTAGGTCCCTTGGAGCAGTACTTC
.,TRBV30,TRBJ1-5,.,CAWSLRPWTASNQPQHF,TGTGCCTGGAGCCTCAGGCCTTGGACAGCTAGCAATCAGCCCCAGCATTTT
.,TRBV29-1,TRBJ1-3,.,CSVVQGGNTIYF,TGCAGCGTTGTTCAGGGAGGAAACACCATATATTTT
.,TRBV2,TRBJ1-5,.,CASTRTDSNQPQHF,TGTGCCAGCACACGGACAGATTCTAATCAGCCCCAGCATTTT
TRBD1,TRBV24-1,TRBJ2-5,.,CATSDLARGSNQETQYF,TGTGCCACCAGTGATTTGGCCAGGGGGAGCAACCAAGAGACCCAGTACTTC
TRBD2,TRBV19,TRBJ2-2,.,CASSRLAENTGELFF,TGTGCCAGTAGTCGACTAGCGGAGAACACCGGGGAGCTGTTTTTT
.,TRBV29-1,TRBJ1-2,.,CSAESLQGSGYTF,TGCAGCGCCGAATCTCTACAGGGTTCTGGCTACACCTTC
.,TRBV6-5,TRBJ2-2,.,CASQGDSGELFF,TGTGCCAGCCAAGGGGACTCCGGGGAGCTGTTTTTT
TRBD2,TRBV30,TRBJ2-7,.,CAWSGLGTSISYEQYF,TGTGCCTGGAGTGGGCTTGGGACTAGCATTTCCTACGAGCAGTACTTC
TRBD1,TRBV28,TRBJ2-7,few,CASSSGGSTPYEQYF,TGTGCCAGCAGTTCAGGGGGAAGCACCCCCTACGAGCAGTACTTC
TRBD1,TRBV9,TRBJ1-1,.,CASNPGQGNTEAFF,TGTGCCAGCAACCCGGGACAGGGCAACACTGAAGCTTTCTTT
.,TRBV6-6,TRBJ1-1,.,CASSYGQGSVNTEAFF,TGTGCCAGCAGTTACGGGCAGGGCAGCGTGAACACTGAAGCTTTCTTT
.,TRBV4-1,TRBJ1-4,.,CASSQEIGRTNEKLFF,TGCGCCAGCAGCCAAGAGATTGGGAGAACTAATGAAAAACTGTTTTTT
.,TRBV10-3,TRBJ1-1,once,CAISDKGFTEAFF,TGTGCCATCAGTGACAAGGGGTTCACTGAAGCTTTCTTT
.,TRBV27,TRBJ2-3,once,CASSLEKRTDTQYF,TGTGCCAGCAGTTTGGAGAAGCGCACAGATACGCAGTATTTT
TRBD1,TRBV7-9,TRBJ1-1,.,CASRPTGVGADTEAFF,TGTGCCAGCAGGCCTACAGGGGTCGGGGCGGACACTGAAGCTTTCTTT
.,TRBV7-9,TRBJ1-1,.,CASSFPRVLKTEAFF,TGTGCCAGCAGCTTTCCCAGGGTGTTAAAAACTGAAGCTTTCTTT
.,TRBV3-1/TRBV3-2,TRBJ1-3,.,CASSQLRVPGNTIYF,TGTGCCAGCAGCCAACTCAGGGTCCCTGGAAACACCATATATTTT
.,TRBV11-2,TRBJ1-1,.,CASSLDPGITEAFF,TGTGCCAGCAGCTTAGATCCAGGGATCACTGAAGCTTTCTTT